This TCR beta chain came from a study of blood T cell repertoires in COVID-19. Background on the study: The cDNA or gDNA used as material had been derived from T cells, B-cell-depleted T cells, or PBMCs.

The authors' processing: Estimation of nucleated cell counts was performed using reference gene primer amplification. Assay used: immunoSEQ multiplex PCR; TCRdb lists only in-frame clones, some missing. D and trimming were read from the DNA, whereas the V and J calls and clone size are those reported in that table. The repertoire holds some 160,000 clones, with around 89% as singletons. The CDR3 is 14 residues long. The specimen sequenced was peripheral blood. This clonotype originated in a man aged 55-75 years with acute or convalescent COVID-19. This chain uses TRBV21-1 with TRBJ2-7; TRBD1 is the table's D call and was not checked against the DNA. TRBV21-1 has pseudogene status. The CDR3 is CASSIRDRENEQYF. The DNA for the CDR3 is TGTGCCAGCAGCATTCGGGACAGGGAGAACGAGCAGTACTTC.